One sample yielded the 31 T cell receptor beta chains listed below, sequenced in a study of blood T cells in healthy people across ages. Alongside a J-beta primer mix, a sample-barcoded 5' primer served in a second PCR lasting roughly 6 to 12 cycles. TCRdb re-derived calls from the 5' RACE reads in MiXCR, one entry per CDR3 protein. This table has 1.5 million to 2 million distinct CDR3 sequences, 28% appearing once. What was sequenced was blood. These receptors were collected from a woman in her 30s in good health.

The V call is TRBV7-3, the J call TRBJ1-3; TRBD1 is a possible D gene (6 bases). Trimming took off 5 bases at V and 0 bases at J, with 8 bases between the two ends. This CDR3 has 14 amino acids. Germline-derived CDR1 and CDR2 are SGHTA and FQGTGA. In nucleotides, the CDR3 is TGTGCCAGCAGCGCAGGGGTCTCTGGAAACACCATATATTTT. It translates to CASSAGVSGNTIYF. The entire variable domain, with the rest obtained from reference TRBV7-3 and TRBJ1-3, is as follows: GAGVSQTPSNKVTEKGKYVELRCDPISGHTALYWYRQSLGQGPEFLIYFQGTGAADDSGLPNDRFFAVRPEGSVSTLKIQRTERGDSAVYLCASSAGVSGNTIYFGEGSWLTVV.

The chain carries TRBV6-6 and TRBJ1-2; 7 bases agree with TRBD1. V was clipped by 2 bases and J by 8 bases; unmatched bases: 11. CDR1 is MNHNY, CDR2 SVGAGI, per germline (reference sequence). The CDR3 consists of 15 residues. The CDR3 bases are TGTGCCAGCAGTTACGGTTCAAATCAGGGGGGCGGCTACACCTTC. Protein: CASSYGSNQGGGYTF.

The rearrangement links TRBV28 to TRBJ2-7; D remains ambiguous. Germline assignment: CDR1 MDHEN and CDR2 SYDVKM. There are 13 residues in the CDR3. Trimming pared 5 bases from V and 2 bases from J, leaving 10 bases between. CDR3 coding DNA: TGTGCCAGCAGTGCCCCCAATCCCTACGAGCAGTACTTC. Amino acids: CASSAPNPYEQYF. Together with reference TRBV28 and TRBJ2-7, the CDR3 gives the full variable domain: DVKVTQSSRYLVKRTGEKVFLECVQDMDHENMFWYRQDPGLGLRLIYFSYDVKMKEKGDIPEGYSVSREKKERFSLILESASTNQTSMYLCASSAPNPYEQYFGPGTRLTVT.

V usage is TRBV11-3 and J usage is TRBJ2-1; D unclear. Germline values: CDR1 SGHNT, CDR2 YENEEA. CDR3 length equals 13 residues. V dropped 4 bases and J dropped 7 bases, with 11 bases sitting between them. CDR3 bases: TGTGCCAGCAGCTCAAGACTCGTAAATGAGCAGTTCTTC. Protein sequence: CASSSRLVNEQFF.

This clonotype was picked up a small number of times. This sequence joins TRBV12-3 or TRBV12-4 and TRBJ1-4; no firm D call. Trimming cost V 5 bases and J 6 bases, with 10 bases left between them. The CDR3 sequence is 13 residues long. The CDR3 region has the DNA TGTGCCAGCAGTAGACCCCTGGATGAAAAACTGTTTTTT. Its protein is CASSRPLDEKLFF.

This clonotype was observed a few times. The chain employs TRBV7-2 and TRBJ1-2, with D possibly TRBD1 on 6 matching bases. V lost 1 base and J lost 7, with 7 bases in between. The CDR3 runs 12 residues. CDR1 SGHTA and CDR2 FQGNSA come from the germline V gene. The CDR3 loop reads CASSLGTVGYTF. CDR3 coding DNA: TGTGCCAGCAGCTTAGGGACAGTTGGCTACACCTTC.

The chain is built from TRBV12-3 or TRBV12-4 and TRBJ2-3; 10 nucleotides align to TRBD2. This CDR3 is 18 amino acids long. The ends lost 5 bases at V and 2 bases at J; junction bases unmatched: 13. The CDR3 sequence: CASSSSWLAGELTDTQYF. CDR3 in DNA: TGTGCCAGCAGTAGCTCTTGGCTAGCGGGGGAGCTCACAGATACGCAGTATTTT.

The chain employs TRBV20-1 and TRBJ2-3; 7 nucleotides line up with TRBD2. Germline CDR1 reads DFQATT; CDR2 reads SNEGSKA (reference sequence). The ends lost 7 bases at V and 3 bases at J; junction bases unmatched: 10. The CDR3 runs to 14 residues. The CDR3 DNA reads TGCAGTGGGAGGACTAGAGATCGTACAGATACGCAGTATTTT. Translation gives CSGRTRDRTDTQYF.

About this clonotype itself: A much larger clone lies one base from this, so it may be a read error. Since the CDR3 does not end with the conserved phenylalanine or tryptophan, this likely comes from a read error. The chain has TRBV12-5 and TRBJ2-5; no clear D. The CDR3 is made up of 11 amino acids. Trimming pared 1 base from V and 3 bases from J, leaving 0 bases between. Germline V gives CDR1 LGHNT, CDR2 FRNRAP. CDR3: CASGLEETQYL. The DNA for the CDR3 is TGTGCTAGTGGTTTGGAAGAGACCCAGTACCTC.

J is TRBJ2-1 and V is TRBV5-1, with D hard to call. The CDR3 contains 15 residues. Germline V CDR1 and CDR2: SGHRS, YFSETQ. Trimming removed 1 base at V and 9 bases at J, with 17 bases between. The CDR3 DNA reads TGCGCCAGCAGCTTGAGAGACCGTTCAATGGGTGAGCAGTTCTTC. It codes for CASSLRDRSMGEQFF.

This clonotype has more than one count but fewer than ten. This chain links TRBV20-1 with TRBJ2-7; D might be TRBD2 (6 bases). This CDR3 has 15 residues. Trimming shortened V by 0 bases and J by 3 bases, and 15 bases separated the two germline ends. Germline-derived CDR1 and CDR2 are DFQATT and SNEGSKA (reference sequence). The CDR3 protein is CSARDLVSGDYEQYF. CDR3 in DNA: TGCAGTGCTAGAGATCTGGTTAGCGGAGACTACGAGCAGTACTTC.

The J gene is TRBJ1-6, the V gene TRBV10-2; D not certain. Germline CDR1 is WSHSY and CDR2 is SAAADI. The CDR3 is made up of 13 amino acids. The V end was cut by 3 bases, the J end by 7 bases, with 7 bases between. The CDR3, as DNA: TGCGCCAGCAGTGAAGAGGGAAATTCACCCCTCCACTTT. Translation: CASSEEGNSPLHF.

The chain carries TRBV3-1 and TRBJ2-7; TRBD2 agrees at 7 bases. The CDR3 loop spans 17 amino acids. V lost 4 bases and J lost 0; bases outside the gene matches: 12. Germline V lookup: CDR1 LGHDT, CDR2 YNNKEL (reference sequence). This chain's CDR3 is CASSPTWGGLSSYEQYF. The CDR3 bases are TGTGCCAGCAGCCCGACGTGGGGGGGTCTCAGCTCCTACGAGCAGTACTTC.

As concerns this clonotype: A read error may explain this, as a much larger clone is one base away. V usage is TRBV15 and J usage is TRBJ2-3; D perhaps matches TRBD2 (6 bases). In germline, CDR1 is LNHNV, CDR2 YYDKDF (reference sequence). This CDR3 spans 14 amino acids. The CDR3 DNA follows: TGTGCCACCATCAGAGTCGGAGGGACAGATACGCAGTATTTT. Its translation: CATIRVGGTDTQYF.

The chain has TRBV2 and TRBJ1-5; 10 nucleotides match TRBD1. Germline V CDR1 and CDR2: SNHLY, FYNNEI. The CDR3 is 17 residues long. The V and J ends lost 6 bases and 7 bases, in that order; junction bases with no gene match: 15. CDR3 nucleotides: TGTGCCAGCAGGGTCCGACTGGGACAGGGGAGGGACCAGCCCCAGCATTTT. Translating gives CASRVRLGQGRDQPQHF.

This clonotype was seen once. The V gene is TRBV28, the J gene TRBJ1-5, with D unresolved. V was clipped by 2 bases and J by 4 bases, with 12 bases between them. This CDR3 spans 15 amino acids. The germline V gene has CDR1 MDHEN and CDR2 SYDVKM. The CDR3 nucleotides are TGTGCCAGCAGTTTAGTGGGCAGGATGAATCAGCCCCAGCATTTT. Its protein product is CASSLVGRMNQPQHF.

CDR3 DNA sequence: TGCAGTGCTAGTGGGACAGGGGAATACACCTTC. This sequence encodes CSASGTGEYTF. The chain uses TRBV20-1 and TRBJ1-2; TRBD1 aligns across 10 bases. Per the germline V gene, CDR1 is DFQATT and CDR2 is SNEGSKA (reference sequence). CDR3 length equals 11 residues. The trim removed 3 bases at V and 11 bases at J, leaving 3 bases unmatched.

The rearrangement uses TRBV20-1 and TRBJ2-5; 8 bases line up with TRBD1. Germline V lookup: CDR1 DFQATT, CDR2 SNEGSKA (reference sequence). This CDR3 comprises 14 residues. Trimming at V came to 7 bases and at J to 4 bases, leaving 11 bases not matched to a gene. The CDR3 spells CSGRQGAGGETQYF. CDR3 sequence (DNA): TGCAGTGGTCGTCAGGGGGCCGGGGGAGAGACCCAGTACTTC.

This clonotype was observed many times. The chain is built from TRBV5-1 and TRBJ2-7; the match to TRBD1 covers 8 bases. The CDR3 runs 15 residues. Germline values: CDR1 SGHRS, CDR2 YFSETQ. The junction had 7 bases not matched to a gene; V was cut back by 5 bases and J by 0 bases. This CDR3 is CASRPQGEDSYEQYF. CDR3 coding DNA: TGCGCCAGCAGACCACAGGGGGAGGACTCCTACGAGCAGTACTTC.

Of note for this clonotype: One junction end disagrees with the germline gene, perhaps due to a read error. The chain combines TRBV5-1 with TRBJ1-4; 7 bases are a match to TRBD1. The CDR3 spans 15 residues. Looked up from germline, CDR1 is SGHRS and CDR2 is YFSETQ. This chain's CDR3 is CASSLWGQTSEKLFF. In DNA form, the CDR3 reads TGCGCCAGCAGCTTGTGGGGACAGACTAGTGAAAAACTGTTTTTT. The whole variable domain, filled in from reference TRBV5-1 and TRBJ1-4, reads KAGVTQTPRYLIKTRGQQVTLSCSPISGHRSVSWYQQTPGQGLQFLFEYFSETQRNKGNFPGRFSGRQFSNSRSEMNVSTLELGDSALYLCASSLWGQTSEKLFFGSGTQLSVL.

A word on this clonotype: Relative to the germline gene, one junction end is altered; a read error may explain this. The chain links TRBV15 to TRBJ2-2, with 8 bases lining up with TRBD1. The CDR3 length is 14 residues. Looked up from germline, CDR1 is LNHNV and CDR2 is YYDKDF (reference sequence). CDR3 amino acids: CATSLDREAGERFF. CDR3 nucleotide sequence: TGTGCCACCAGTCTGGACAGGGAGGCCGGGGAGCGGTTTTTT.

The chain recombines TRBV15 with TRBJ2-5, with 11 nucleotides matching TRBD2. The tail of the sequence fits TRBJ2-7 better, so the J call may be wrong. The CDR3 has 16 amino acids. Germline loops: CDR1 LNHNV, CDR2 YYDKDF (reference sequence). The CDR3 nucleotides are TGTGCCACCAGCAGAGTTAGGGGACTAGCGGTACGCGAGCAGTACTTC. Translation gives CATSRVRGLAVREQYF.

The CDR3 sequence: CASSEYPSADTQYF. CDR3 bases: TGTGCCAGCAGTGAATACCCTAGCGCAGATACGCAGTATTTT. The chain couples TRBV6-1 to TRBJ2-3, with D possibly being TRBD2 (6 bases). CDR3 length: 14 residues. V lost 2 bases, J lost 4 bases, and 10 bases lay in between. CDR1 and CDR2 from the germline V gene are MNHNS and SASEGT.

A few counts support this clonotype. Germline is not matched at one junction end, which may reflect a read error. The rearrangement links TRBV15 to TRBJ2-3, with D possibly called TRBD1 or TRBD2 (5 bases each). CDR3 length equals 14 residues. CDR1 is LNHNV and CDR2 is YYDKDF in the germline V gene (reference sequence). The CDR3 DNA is TGTGCCACCAGCAGGACTGGGACCACAGATACGCTGTATTTT. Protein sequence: CATSRTGTTDTLYF.

This chain's CDR3 is CASSQDRRASPYGYTF. CDR3 nucleotides: TGCGCCAGCAGCCAAGATCGGAGGGCGTCGCCCTATGGCTACACCTTC. The chain combines TRBV4-3 with TRBJ1-2, with D unresolved. Germline V gene data show CDR1 as LGHNA and CDR2 as YSLEER. Trimming pared 0 bases from V and 4 bases from J, leaving 15 bases between. This CDR3 has 16 residues.

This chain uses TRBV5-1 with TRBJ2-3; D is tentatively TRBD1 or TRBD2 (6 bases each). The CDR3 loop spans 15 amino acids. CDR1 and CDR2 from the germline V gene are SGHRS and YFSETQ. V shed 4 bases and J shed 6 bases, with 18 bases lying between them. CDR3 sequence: CASSRQGTFTDTQYF. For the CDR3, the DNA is TGCGCCAGCAGCAGGCAGGGGACTTTCACGGATACGCAGTATTTT.

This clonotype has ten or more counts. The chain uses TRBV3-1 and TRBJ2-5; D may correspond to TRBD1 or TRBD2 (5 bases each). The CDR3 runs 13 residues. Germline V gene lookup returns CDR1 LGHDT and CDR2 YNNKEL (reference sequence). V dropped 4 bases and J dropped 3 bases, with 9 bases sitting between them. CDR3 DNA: TGTGCCAGCAGCCGGGACGGGGAAGAGACCCAGTACTTC. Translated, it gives CASSRDGEETQYF.

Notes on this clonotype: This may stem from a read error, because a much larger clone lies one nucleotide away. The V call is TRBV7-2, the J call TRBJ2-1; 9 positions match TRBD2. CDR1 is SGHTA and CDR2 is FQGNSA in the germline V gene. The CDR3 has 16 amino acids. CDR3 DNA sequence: TGTGTCAGCAGCTTAGTGGCGGGAGGGGGATACAATGAGCAGTTCTTC. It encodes CVSSLVAGGGYNEQFF.

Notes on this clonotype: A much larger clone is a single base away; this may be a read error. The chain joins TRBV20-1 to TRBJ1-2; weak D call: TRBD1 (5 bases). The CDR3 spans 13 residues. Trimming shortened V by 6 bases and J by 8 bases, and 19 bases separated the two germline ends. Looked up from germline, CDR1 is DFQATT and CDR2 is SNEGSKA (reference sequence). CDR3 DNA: TGCAGTGCGTTCACCCCTGATGGGGGGGGCTACACCTTC. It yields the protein CSAFTPDGGGYTF.

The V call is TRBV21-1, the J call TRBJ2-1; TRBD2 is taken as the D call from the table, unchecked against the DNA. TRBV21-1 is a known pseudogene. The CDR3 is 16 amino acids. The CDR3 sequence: CASRAGLAGVYNEQFF. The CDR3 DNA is TGTGCCAGCCGCGCAGGGCTAGCGGGGGTATACAATGAGCAGTTCTTC.

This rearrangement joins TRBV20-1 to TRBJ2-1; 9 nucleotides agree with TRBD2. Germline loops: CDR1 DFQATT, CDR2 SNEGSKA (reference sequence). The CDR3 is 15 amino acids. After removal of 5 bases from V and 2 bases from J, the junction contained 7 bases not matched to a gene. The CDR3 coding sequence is TGCAGTGCTTCACAGCGGGGGGTGCCCTACAATGAGCAGTTCTTC. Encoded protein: CSASQRGVPYNEQFF.